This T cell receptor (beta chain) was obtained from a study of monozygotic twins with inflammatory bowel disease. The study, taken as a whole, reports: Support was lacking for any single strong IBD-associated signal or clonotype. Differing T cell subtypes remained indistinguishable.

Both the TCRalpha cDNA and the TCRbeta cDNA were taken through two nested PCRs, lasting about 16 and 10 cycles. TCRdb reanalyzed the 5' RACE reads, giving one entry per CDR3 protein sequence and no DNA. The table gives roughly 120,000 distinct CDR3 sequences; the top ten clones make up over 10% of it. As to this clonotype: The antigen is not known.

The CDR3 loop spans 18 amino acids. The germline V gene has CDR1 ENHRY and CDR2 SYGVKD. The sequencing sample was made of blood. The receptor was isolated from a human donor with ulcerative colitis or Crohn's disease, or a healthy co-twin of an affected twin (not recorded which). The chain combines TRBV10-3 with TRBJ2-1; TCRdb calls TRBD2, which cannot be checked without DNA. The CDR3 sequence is CAISSLAGGRSSYNEQFF.